This TCR beta chain was identified during a study of blood T cell repertoires in COVID-19. Germline CDR1 and CDR2: MRHNA and SNTAGT. Trimming pared 5 bases from V and 2 bases from J, leaving 17 bases between. The CDR3 is made up of 16 amino acids. The sample holds a few counts of this clone. The table came from immunoSEQ multiplex PCR; TCRdb's copy has only in-frame clones and leaves some out. The sample has approximately 97,000 clones; about 91% are singletons. The clonotype originates from a man aged 18 to 29 with acute or convalescent COVID-19. The chain carries TRBV6-4 and TRBJ2-3, with D tentatively TRBD1 (6 bases). The sequenced sample consisted of peripheral blood. CDR3 nucleotide sequence: TGTGCCAGCAGTCCCCGGCCAGGGGACAACACAGATACGCAGTATTTT. This gives the protein CASSPRPGDNTDTQYF.